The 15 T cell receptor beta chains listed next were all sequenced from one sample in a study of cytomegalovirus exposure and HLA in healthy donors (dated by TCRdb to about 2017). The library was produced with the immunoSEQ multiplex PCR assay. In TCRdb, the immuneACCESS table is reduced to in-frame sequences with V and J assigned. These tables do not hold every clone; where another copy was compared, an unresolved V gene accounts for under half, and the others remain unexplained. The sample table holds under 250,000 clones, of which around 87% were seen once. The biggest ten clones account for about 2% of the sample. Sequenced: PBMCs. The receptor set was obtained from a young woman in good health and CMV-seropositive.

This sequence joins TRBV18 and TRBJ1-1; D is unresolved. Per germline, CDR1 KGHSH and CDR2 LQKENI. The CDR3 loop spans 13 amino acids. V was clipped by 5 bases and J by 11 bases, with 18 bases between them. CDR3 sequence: CASSGSLQPGAFF. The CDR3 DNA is TGTGCCAGCTCAGGTAGCCTGCAACCTGGGGCTTTCTTT.

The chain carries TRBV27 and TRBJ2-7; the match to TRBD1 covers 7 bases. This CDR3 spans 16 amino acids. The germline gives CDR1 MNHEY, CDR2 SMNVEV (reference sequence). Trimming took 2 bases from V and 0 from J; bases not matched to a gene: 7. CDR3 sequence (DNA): TGTGCCAGCAGTTTACACTACAGGGGCAGCTCCTACGAGCAGTACTTC. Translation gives CASSLHYRGSSYEQYF.

The CDR3 protein is CATSRAADRTPSGANVLTF. CDR3 nucleotides: TGTGCCACCAGCAGAGCTGCGGACAGGACGCCTTCTGGGGCCAACGTCCTGACTTTC. The chain joins TRBV15 to TRBJ2-6, with 7 bases that match TRBD1. V was clipped by 1 base and J by 1 base; unmatched bases: 10. CDR3 length: 19 residues. Germline lookup yields CDR1 LNHNV and CDR2 YYDKDF (reference sequence).

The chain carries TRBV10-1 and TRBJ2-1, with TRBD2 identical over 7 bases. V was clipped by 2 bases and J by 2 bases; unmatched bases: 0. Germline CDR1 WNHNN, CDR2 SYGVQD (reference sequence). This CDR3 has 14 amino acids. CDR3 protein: CASSEREAYNEQFF. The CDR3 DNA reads TGCGCCAGCAGTGAGCGGGAGGCCTACAATGAGCAGTTCTTC.

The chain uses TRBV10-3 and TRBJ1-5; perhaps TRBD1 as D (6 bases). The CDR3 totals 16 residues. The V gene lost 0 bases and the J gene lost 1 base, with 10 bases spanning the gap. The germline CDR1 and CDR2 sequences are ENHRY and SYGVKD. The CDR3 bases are TGTGCCATCAGTGAGTCTGGGGGGGCAAGCAATCAGCCCCAGCATTTT. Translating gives CAISESGGASNQPQHF.

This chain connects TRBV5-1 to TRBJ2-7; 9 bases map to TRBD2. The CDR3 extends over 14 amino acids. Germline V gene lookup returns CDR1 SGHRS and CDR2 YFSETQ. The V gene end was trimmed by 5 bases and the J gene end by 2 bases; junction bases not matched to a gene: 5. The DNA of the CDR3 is TGCGCCAGCAGGTCGTTAGCGGGAGCCTACGAGCAGTACTTC. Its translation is CASRSLAGAYEQYF.

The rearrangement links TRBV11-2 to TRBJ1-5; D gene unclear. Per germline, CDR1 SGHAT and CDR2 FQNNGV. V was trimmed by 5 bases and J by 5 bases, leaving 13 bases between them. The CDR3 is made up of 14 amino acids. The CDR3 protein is CASSRPGKDQPQHF. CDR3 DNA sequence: TGTGCCAGCAGCCGACCGGGGAAGGATCAGCCCCAGCATTTT.

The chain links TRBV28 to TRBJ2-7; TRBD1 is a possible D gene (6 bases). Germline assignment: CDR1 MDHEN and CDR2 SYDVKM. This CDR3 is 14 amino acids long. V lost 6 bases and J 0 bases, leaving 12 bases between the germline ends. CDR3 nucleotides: TGTGCCAGCAGCAACAGGGCGAGCTCCTACGAGCAGTACTTC. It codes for CASSNRASSYEQYF.

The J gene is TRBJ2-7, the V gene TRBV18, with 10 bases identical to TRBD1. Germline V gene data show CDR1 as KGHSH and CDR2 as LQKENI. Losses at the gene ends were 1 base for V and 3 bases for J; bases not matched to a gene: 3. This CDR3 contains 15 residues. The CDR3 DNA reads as TGTGCCAGCTCACCACAGGGACAGGGGTACTACGAGCAGTACTTC. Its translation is CASSPQGQGYYEQYF.

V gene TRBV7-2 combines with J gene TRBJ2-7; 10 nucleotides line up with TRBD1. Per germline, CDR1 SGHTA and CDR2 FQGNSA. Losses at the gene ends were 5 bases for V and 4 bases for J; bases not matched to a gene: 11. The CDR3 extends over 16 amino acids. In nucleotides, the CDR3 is TGTGCCAGCAGCGGCTACTACGGGACAGGGGATTACGAGCAGTACTTC. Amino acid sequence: CASSGYYGTGDYEQYF.

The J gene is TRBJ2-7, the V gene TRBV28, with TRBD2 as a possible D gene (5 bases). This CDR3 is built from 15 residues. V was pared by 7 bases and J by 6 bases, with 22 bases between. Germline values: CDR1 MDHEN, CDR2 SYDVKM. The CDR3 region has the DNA TGTGCCAGCACCCCCACTCGGGTTCGAGGGAGCGAGCAGTACTTC. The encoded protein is CASTPTRVRGSEQYF. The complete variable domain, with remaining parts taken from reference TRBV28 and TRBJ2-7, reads DVKVTQSSRYLVKRTGEKVFLECVQDMDHENMFWYRQDPGLGLRLIYFSYDVKMKEKGDIPEGYSVSREKKERFSLILESASTNQTSMYLCASTPTRVRGSEQYFGPGTRLTVT.

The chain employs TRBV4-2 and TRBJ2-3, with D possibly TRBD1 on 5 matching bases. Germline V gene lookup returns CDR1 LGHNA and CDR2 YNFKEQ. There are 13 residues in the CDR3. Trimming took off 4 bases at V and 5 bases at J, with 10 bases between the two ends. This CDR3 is CASSRLGEDTQYF. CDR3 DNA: TGTGCCAGCAGCCGCCTAGGGGAAGATACGCAGTATTTT.

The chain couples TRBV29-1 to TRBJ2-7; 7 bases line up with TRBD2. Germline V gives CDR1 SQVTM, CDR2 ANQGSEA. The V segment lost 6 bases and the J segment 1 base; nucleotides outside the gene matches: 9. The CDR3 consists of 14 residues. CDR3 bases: TGCAGCGTGGAGAAAGCGGGGAAATCCTACGAGCAGTACTTC. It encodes CSVEKAGKSYEQYF.

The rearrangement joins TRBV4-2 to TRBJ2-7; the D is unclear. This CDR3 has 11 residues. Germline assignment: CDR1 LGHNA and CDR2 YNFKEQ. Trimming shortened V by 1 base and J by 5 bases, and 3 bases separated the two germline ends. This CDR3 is CASSQVDEQYF. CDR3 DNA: TGTGCCAGCAGCCAAGTAGACGAGCAGTACTTC.

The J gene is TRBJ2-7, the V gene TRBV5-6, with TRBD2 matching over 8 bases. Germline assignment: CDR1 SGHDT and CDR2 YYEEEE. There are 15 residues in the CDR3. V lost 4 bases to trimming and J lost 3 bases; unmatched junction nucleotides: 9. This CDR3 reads CASSLSGAPYYEQYF. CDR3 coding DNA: TGTGCCAGCAGCCTTAGCGGGGCCCCCTACTACGAGCAGTACTTC.